This T cell receptor beta chain was retrieved from a study of beta chain features in type 1 diabetes. Points from the study as a whole: TCRB CDR3 length was moderately but significantly reduced in all four CD4+ subsets of Type 1 diabetes patients.

The CDR3 spans 15 residues. Germline-derived CDR1 and CDR2 are SGHAT and FQNNGV. The V gene end was trimmed by 2 bases and the J gene end by 8 bases; junction bases not matched to a gene: 9. Since all of the isolated RNA was reverse transcribed, expressed TCRB transcripts were what got sequenced. Assay used: immunoSEQ multiplex PCR; TCRdb lists only in-frame clones, some missing. The sample carries about 340,000 clones, roughly 12% recorded once. With respect to this clone: Its cognate antigen is unknown.

This receptor was identified in a woman aged 18-29 years with type 1 diabetes. Source material: naive CD4+ T cells from blood. The rearrangement links TRBV11-2 to TRBJ2-1, with 7 bases that match TRBD1. The CDR3 loop is CASSLFSGQRYEQFF. DNA of the CDR3: TGTGCCAGCAGCTTATTTTCGGGACAGAGGTATGAGCAGTTCTTC.